A single sample is the source of the 24 T cell receptor beta chains below, sequenced in a study of a mutant IDH1 vaccine in newly diagnosed glioma. Time point: baseline, week 1 (first vaccination visit). Documented treatment: pre-vaccination baseline after standard-of-care therapy. Profiling relied on immunoSEQ multiplex PCR, and the TCRdb table lists in-frame clones only, not all of them. Of around 30,000 clones detected, about three quarters appear once; the ten largest clones hold roughly 9%. Sample: peripheral blood mononuclear cells (PBMCs), taken from a glioma patient treated with radiotherapy, temozolomide or both. The receptors shown here come from a man between 50 and 59 years old with glioma. Some clones in this sample may be carry-over from other donors' samples.

The chain couples TRBV14 to TRBJ2-1, with unresolved D. The CDR3 contains 15 residues. V lost 3 bases, J lost 6 bases, and 15 bases lay in between. Germline CDR1 and CDR2: SGHDN and FVKESK. CDR3 in amino acids: CASSHRPHGFNEQFF. In nucleotides, the CDR3 is TGTGCCAGCAGCCATAGACCCCACGGGTTCAATGAGCAGTTCTTC.

The chain carries TRBV6-5 and TRBJ1-1; D is unclear. Germline values: CDR1 MNHEY, CDR2 SVGAGI. This CDR3 region has 13 residues. The germline V and J ends were trimmed by 5 bases and 7 bases, with 14 bases remaining between them. The CDR3: CASSHEVTSEAFF. In nucleotides, the CDR3 is TGTGCCAGCAGTCACGAAGTTACGAGTGAAGCTTTCTTT.

This clone was found once. V usage is TRBV19 and J usage is TRBJ1-4; 10 nucleotides align to TRBD1. CDR1 LNHDA and CDR2 SQIVND come from the germline V gene (reference sequence). V was clipped by 7 bases and J by 5 bases; unmatched bases: 7. The CDR3 has 15 residues. CDR3 in amino acids: CASTGDRGRNEKLFF. CDR3 DNA: TGTGCCAGTACAGGCGACAGGGGGCGAAATGAAAAACTGTTTTTT.

CDR3 DNA: TGTGCCAGCAGTTTAATTCCCGCCGGGACAGGCGAATTCTCCTACGAGCAGTACTTC. It is translated as CASSLIPAGTGEFSYEQYF. This chain joins TRBV27 and TRBJ2-7; 8 bases line up with TRBD1. This CDR3 has 19 amino acids. CDR1 and CDR2 from the germline V gene are MNHEY and SMNVEV (reference sequence). The V and J ends lost 2 bases and 0 bases, in that order; junction bases with no gene match: 15.

The chain has TRBV21-1 and TRBJ2-7; TRBD2 is the table's D call, not checked against the DNA. TRBV21-1 is tagged as a pseudogene. This CDR3 has 20 residues. The CDR3 protein is CASSNRDRGRGLAGVREQYF. The CDR3 nucleotides are TGTGCCAGCAGCAACCGGGACAGGGGCCGGGGGCTAGCGGGAGTAAGGGAGCAGTACTTC.

In DNA form, the CDR3 reads TGTGCCACGGAAGCGAGCTCCTACGAGCAGTACTTC. Residues: CATEASSYEQYF. The rearrangement joins TRBV6-6 to TRBJ2-7; D gene unclear. Trimming took off 10 bases at V and 0 bases at J, with 10 bases between the two ends. Germline CDR1 MNHNY, CDR2 SVGAGI (reference sequence). This CDR3 comprises 12 residues.

The CDR3 reads CAISELGQNQPQHF. In nucleotides, the CDR3 is TGTGCCATCAGTGAGTTAGGACAGAATCAGCCCCAGCATTTT. The chain carries TRBV10-3 and TRBJ1-5; TRBD1 is a possible D gene (6 bases). The ends were cut back, 1 base at V and 4 bases at J, with 8 bases in the middle. This CDR3 spans 14 amino acids. The V gene's germline CDR1 is ENHRY and CDR2 SYGVKD.

The CDR3 loop is CASSTGTGEGNEQYF. For the CDR3, the DNA is TGCGCCAGCAGCACCGGGACAGGGGAGGGTAACGAGCAGTACTTC. The chain recombines TRBV5-1 with TRBJ2-7; TRBD1 aligns across 10 bases. The CDR3 contains 15 residues. The ends lost 4 bases at V and 5 bases at J; junction bases unmatched: 9. Germline CDR1 and CDR2: SGHRS and YFSETQ.

This clone appeared a single time. The chain carries TRBV18 and TRBJ1-1, with D perhaps TRBD1 (5 bases). V lost 4 bases and J lost 1, with 13 bases in between. The germline gives CDR1 KGHSH, CDR2 LQKENI. The CDR3 covers 15 residues. The CDR3 sequence is CASSRQTGWNTEAFF. CDR3 coding DNA: TGTGCCAGCTCACGCCAAACAGGTTGGAACACTGAAGCTTTCTTT. The whole variable domain, filled in from reference TRBV18 and TRBJ1-1, reads NAGVMQNPRHLVRRRGQEARLRCSPMKGHSHVYWYRQLPEEGLKFMVYLQKENIIDESGMPKERFSAEFPKEGPSILRIQQVVRGDSAAYFCASSRQTGWNTEAFFGQGTRLTVV.

The V and J genes are TRBV14 and TRBJ1-5, with D tentatively TRBD1 (5 bases). CDR3 length: 17 residues. Germline V gives CDR1 SGHDN, CDR2 FVKESK. Trimming took 1 base from V and 1 from J, leaving 14 bases between them. CDR3 coding DNA: TGTGCCAGCAGCCAAGTGAACAGGTACGTAAGCAATCAGCCCCAGCATTTT. Its translation: CASSQVNRYVSNQPQHF.

The chain joins TRBV7-2 to TRBJ1-2; a weak D match, TRBD1 (6 bases). CDR3 length: 13 amino acids. Between the trimmed V and J ends, which lost 5 bases and 5 bases, there was a span of 12 bases. Germline V gene lookup returns CDR1 SGHTA and CDR2 FQGNSA. The CDR3 DNA follows: TGTGCCAGCAGCCACAGGGAGGGTTATGGCTACACCTTC. It specifies CASSHREGYGYTF.

The chain carries TRBV18 and TRBJ2-1; D remains unclear. Trimming shortened V by 2 bases and J by 5 bases, and 7 bases separated the two germline ends. CDR3 size: 13 residues. Germline V gene data show CDR1 as KGHSH and CDR2 as LQKENI. Here the CDR3 DNA reads TGTGCCAGCTCACCAAGACTCAACAATGAGCAGTTCTTC. Its translation is CASSPRLNNEQFF.

This chain connects TRBV18 to TRBJ1-4; perhaps TRBD1 as D (5 bases). Germline-derived CDR1 and CDR2 are KGHSH and LQKENI. CDR3 length: 14 residues. V gave up 3 bases and J gave up 6 bases, with 11 bases separating them. The CDR3 sequence: CASSPVGGDEKLFF. In nucleotides, the CDR3 is TGTGCCAGCTCACCGGTGGGGGGAGATGAAAAACTGTTTTTT.

The rearrangement uses TRBV10-3 and TRBJ1-1, with D tentatively TRBD1 (6 bases). The CDR3 is 15 amino acids. Trimming removed 0 bases at V and 0 bases at J, with 8 bases between. CDR1 is ENHRY and CDR2 is SYGVKD in the germline V gene. The chain's CDR3 is CAISESPGVNTEAFF. The DNA for the CDR3 is TGTGCCATCAGTGAGTCGCCAGGGGTGAACACTGAAGCTTTCTTT.

The chain has TRBV7-2 and TRBJ2-4; D unresolved. Per germline, CDR1 SGHTA and CDR2 FQGNSA. V lost 5 bases and J 3 bases, leaving 11 bases between the germline ends. This CDR3 is 14 amino acids long. This CDR3 reads CASSADGFKNIQYF. The CDR3 bases are TGTGCCAGCAGCGCGGACGGCTTCAAAAACATTCAGTACTTC.

The rearrangement links TRBV2 to TRBJ1-6; unclear D gene. The germline V gene encodes CDR1 SNHLY and CDR2 FYNNEI. The CDR3 runs to 15 residues. Trimming stripped 2 bases from V and 10 bases from J, with 15 bases between. This CDR3 is CASSETQATRSPLHF. CDR3 nucleotide sequence: TGTGCCAGCAGTGAAACCCAGGCAACCAGATCACCCCTCCACTTT.

The gene calls are TRBV19 and TRBJ1-5, with D perhaps TRBD1 (6 bases). CDR1 and CDR2 from the germline V gene are LNHDA and SQIVND (reference sequence). Trimming shortened V by 0 bases and J by 7 bases, and 19 bases separated the two germline ends. The length of the CDR3 is 17 residues. The CDR3 bases are TGTGCCAGTAGTATAGATCATTCGGACAGCTCCGGACAGCCCCAGCATTTT. Amino acids: CASSIDHSDSSGQPQHF.

The J gene is TRBJ1-5, the V gene TRBV6-6; no reliable D call. CDR3 size: 13 residues. Deletions cut 5 bases from V and 0 bases from J, with 5 bases between. Germline-derived CDR1 and CDR2 are MNHNY and SVGAGI (reference sequence). The chain's CDR3 is CASSPYSNQPQHF. CDR3 in DNA: TGTGCCAGCAGTCCGTATAGCAATCAGCCCCAGCATTTT.

The J gene is TRBJ1-1, the V gene TRBV4-3; unclear D gene. The germline V and J ends were trimmed by 2 bases and 0 bases, with 10 bases remaining between them. In germline, CDR1 is LGHNA, CDR2 YSLEER. There are 15 residues in the CDR3. CDR3 DNA sequence: TGCGCCAGCAGCCAACTGGGAGGGCTGAACACTGAAGCTTTCTTT. This gives the protein CASSQLGGLNTEAFF.

The V call is TRBV5-1, the J call TRBJ2-5, with 11 bases aligning to TRBD2. Losses at the gene ends were 6 bases for V and 5 bases for J; bases not matched to a gene: 6. The CDR3 is 14 residues long. Germline-derived CDR1 and CDR2 are SGHRS and YFSETQ. In DNA form, the CDR3 reads TGCGCCAGCAAGACTAGCGGGGTCCTGGAGACCCAGTACTTC. This translates into CASKTSGVLETQYF. Full variable domain (missing parts from reference TRBV5-1 and TRBJ2-5): KAGVTQTPRYLIKTRGQQVTLSCSPISGHRSVSWYQQTPGQGLQFLFEYFSETQRNKGNFPGRFSGRQFSNSRSEMNVSTLELGDSALYLCASKTSGVLETQYFGPGTRLLVL.

This chain joins TRBV6-5 and TRBJ1-4, with D unresolved. Germline V lookup: CDR1 MNHEY, CDR2 SVGAGI. V was pared by 6 bases and J by 6 bases, with 14 bases between. The CDR3 is 14 residues long. CDR3 coding DNA: TGTGCCAGCAGGATGGGCCGACTCCATGAAAAACTGTTTTTT. This translates into CASRMGRLHEKLFF.

The J gene is TRBJ1-2, the V gene TRBV4-3, with D hard to call. Between the trimmed V and J ends, which lost 2 bases and 3 bases, there was a span of 13 bases. The CDR3 runs 15 residues. Germline V gene sequence: CDR1 LGHNA, CDR2 YSLEER. Here the CDR3 reads CASSQTTGADYGYTF. The DNA of the CDR3 is TGCGCCAGCAGCCAAACCACGGGTGCAGACTATGGCTACACCTTC.

The rearrangement uses TRBV9 and TRBJ2-3; D remains ambiguous. Deletions cut 0 bases from V and 1 base from J, with 9 bases between. The CDR3 runs to 15 residues. Per the germline V gene, CDR1 is SGDLS and CDR2 is YYNGEE. The chain's CDR3 is CASSVGLGGTDTQYF. CDR3 nucleotide sequence: TGTGCCAGCAGCGTAGGATTAGGCGGCACAGATACGCAGTATTTT.

The gene calls are TRBV10-3 and TRBJ2-1, with 7 positions matching TRBD1. The V gene end was trimmed by 6 bases and the J gene end by 2 bases; junction bases not matched to a gene: 4. Germline CDR1 reads ENHRY; CDR2 reads SYGVKD. CDR3 length: 14 residues. The CDR3 loop reads CAISPGQTYNEQFF. The CDR3 coding sequence is TGTGCCATCAGCCCGGGACAGACCTACAATGAGCAGTTCTTC.